This T cell receptor (beta chain) was recovered during a study of T cell responses to AZD1222 COVID-19 vaccine (dated by TCRdb to the early 2020s). Turning to the overall study: A total of 230 to 250 trial participants underwent TCR sequencing, of whom some 210 received two doses of AZD1222 and some 25 received two doses of the MenACWY control vaccine. Trial participants were enrolled into age subgroups of 18-55, 56-69 and 70-plus years, which contained 148, 28 and 57 TCR-sequenced participants, respectively. Study-wide conclusions, independent of this receptor: Vaccine-associated CD4 TCRs spanned the whole spike protein, with dominant responses in regions 160-218 and 743-854. Conclusions about previously exposed vaccinees are limited because only five to seven AZD1222 recipients were SARS-CoV-2 seropositive at baseline. Spike-specific TCR breadth and depth rose significantly after two AZD1222 doses compared with day 0 and with MenACWY recipients. The 56-69-year group was small, and its depth increase did not reach significance, likely because of low power. Because no samples from the day 14 peak response were available, repertoires could be characterized only after the peak T cell response. Most participants were white British and females outnumbered males, and the authors suggested that clonal diversity may have been underestimated. Epitopes outside the regions mutated in the B.1.351 and B.1.1.7 variants were reportedly recognized by nearly half of the unique spike-specific TCRs.

The sample's time point, from its label and the paper: about 28 days (+/-7) after the second vaccine dose. Because spike-specific TCR depth and breadth did not differ between the two schedules, AZD1222 recipients who got a second dose at roughly 4 weeks were pooled with those who got a second dose at roughly 12 weeks. Vaccinee samples were obtained from the UK trials COV001 and COV002, which included a single-blind randomized controlled phase 2/3 trial of AZD1222 (ChAdOx1 nCoV-19) in healthy adults. For TCRbeta chain sequencing, PBMC samples from trial participants were taken at day 0 and at day 28 after the second dose. As for this clone: This clone's antigen is unknown. Base quality data are lacking; no much larger clone is found one base away.

The CDR3 spans 14 residues, from the cysteine through the phenylalanine. Just CDR3 DNA is preserved here, 42 bases in frame from base 1. The junction shows trimming of 3 bases on V and 2 bases on J, and the gene matches do not reach 3 bases of it. According to the germline V gene, CDR1 reads SGHAT and CDR2 reads FQNNGV. The CDR3 regions of human TCRbeta chains were analyzed by immunosequencing. In the original analysis: TCRs in the repertoires were matched against a reference library of SARS-CoV-2-specific TCRs that had been generated with the MIRA antigen-specificity platform. Breadth was defined as the fraction of unique TCRs that were SARS-CoV-2-associated. Depth was defined as the fraction of total T cells that were SARS-CoV-2-associated. Using the MIRA data, each spike-specific TCR was assigned both to the spike region to which the TCR was reactive and to a CD4 or CD8 class. Log10-transformed breadth and depth values were compared by one-way ANOVA with Sidak's multiple comparisons tests. TCRdb took this table from immuneACCESS and kept in-frame rearrangements with V and J called. Such tables lack part of the clones; where checked against another copy, unresolved V genes explain under half of the gap, and the rest is unexplained. The D gene and trimming were derived from the DNA, and the V and J assignments and clone size from that table. Here the sample has 150,000 to 200,000 clones; just over 90% occur a single time. Around 0.99% of the sample is in the top ten clones.

The clonotype originates from an adult who received the AZD1222 COVID-19 vaccine. The chain is assembled from TRBV11-2 and TRBJ2-7; 8 bases in between match TRBD1. This specimen was peripheral blood, taken 28 days after the second AZD1222 dose. The nucleotide sequence is given as TGTGCCAGCAGCTTCAGGGGGCCCACCTACGAGCAGTACTTC. Translated, it reads CASSFRGPTYEQYF.